These 21 T cell receptor beta chains came from one sample sequenced in a study of regulatory T cells in long-lasting Graves disease. Combining iRepertoire HTBI primers with Arm-PCR of CDR3 regions, the authors built TCR beta libraries. MiXCR, applied by TCRdb to the multiplex PCR reads, yields one record per CDR3 protein. The sample consists of around 450,000 distinct CDR3 sequences, 14% to 15% of them appearing once. This sample's time point: newly diagnosed GD, antithyroid drugs for less than 3 months. RNA from PBMCs was the source of the TCR library. The data were also submitted as part of a second study, on T cells in Graves' hyperthyroidism and ophthalmopathy.

Specimen: peripheral blood mononuclear cells (PBMCs), collected at new diagnosis, from a patient treated with antithyroid drugs. The receptors stem from a woman aged 25-40 years with Graves disease.

In its sample, this clonotype was seen many times. This chain joins TRBV20-1 and TRBJ1-1; 7 nucleotides align to TRBD1. The trim removed 1 base at V and 1 base at J, leaving 6 bases unmatched. CDR1 DFQATT and CDR2 SNEGSKA come from the germline V gene (reference sequence). This CDR3 has 15 residues. The CDR3 here is CSARVNRGTNTEAFF. For the CDR3, the DNA is TGCAGTGCTAGAGTTAACAGGGGAACGAACACTGAAGCTTTCTTT.

This clonotype was observed at least ten times. The rearrangement links TRBV13 to TRBJ2-7; unclear D gene. The ends were cut back, 5 bases at V and 3 bases at J, with 8 bases in the middle. This CDR3 has 12 amino acids. The germline CDR1 and CDR2 sequences are PRHDT and FYEKMQ (reference sequence). CDR3 loop: CASSQNLYEQYF. The CDR3 DNA reads TGTGCCAGCAGCCAAAACCTCTACGAGCAGTACTTC.

The chain is built from TRBV11-2 and TRBJ2-3, with 15 bases aligning to TRBD2. CDR1 SGHAT and CDR2 FQNNGV come from the germline V gene. The length of the CDR3 is 15 residues. Trimming at V came to 5 bases and at J to 8 bases, leaving 5 bases not matched to a gene. The CDR3 DNA is TGTGCCAGCAGCCCTGGACTAGCGGGAGGGAGTACGCAGTATTTT. Protein sequence: CASSPGLAGGSTQYF.

This clonotype was found many times. CDR3: CASSPQLVSNEQFF. CDR3 bases: TGTGCCAGCAGCCCTCAACTAGTGAGCAATGAGCAGTTCTTC. The genes are TRBV28 and TRBJ2-1; D is perhaps TRBD2 (5 bases). This CDR3 spans 14 amino acids. V lost 6 bases and J lost 6, with 15 bases in between. Germline V gene lookup returns CDR1 MDHEN and CDR2 SYDVKM.

Many counts were recorded for this clonotype. The chain is built from TRBV14 and TRBJ2-1; D is uncertain. This CDR3 has 12 residues. Between the trimmed V and J ends, which lost 1 base and 8 bases, there was a span of 6 bases. The germline CDR1 and CDR2 sequences are SGHDN and FVKESK. The CDR3 spells CASSQVGHEQFF. DNA of the CDR3: TGTGCCAGCAGCCAAGTTGGCCATGAGCAGTTCTTC.

In this sample, this clonotype turned up once. The chain combines TRBV2 with TRBJ2-3; D uncertain. Trimming removed 7 bases at V and 2 bases at J, with 4 bases between. The CDR3 loop spans 11 amino acids. From germline, CDR1 is SNHLY and CDR2 FYNNEI. The CDR3 DNA reads as TGTGCCAGCAAACCCACAGATACGCAGTATTTT. Encoded protein: CASKPTDTQYF.

This clonotype was recorded at least ten times. The V and J genes are TRBV27 and TRBJ2-1, with 10 bases aligning to TRBD2. The CDR3 is made up of 13 amino acids. V gave up 8 bases and J gave up 6 bases; unmatched junction bases: 4. CDR1 MNHEY and CDR2 SMNVEV come from the germline V gene (reference sequence). The CDR3 DNA is TGTGCCAGCCGGCTAGCGGGAGTCAATGAGCAGTTCTTC. Its protein is CASRLAGVNEQFF.

This clonotype occurred many times. V usage is TRBV6-1 and J usage is TRBJ2-7; perhaps D is TRBD1 or TRBD2 (6 bases each). Trimming removed 6 bases at V and 6 bases at J, with 21 bases between. This CDR3 has 15 residues. The germline gives CDR1 MNHNS, CDR2 SASEGT. As DNA, the CDR3 is TGTGCCAGCAGGCCCGGGACATCGGGAGTGCGCGAGCAGTACTTC. Translation: CASRPGTSGVREQYF.

This clonotype showed up many times. V usage is TRBV20-1 and J usage is TRBJ2-1, with D possibly being TRBD2 (5 bases). Trimming pared 6 bases from V and 7 bases from J, leaving 10 bases between. CDR3 length: 11 amino acids. From germline, CDR1 is DFQATT and CDR2 SNEGSKA (reference sequence). DNA of the CDR3: TGCAGTGCACCTAGCTTAAATGAGCAGTTCTTC. This gives the protein CSAPSLNEQFF.

At least ten counts were recorded for this clonotype. V gene TRBV20-1 combines with J gene TRBJ2-6; D is unclear. Trimming removed 1 base from V and 0 bases from J, with 4 bases in between. The CDR3 runs 14 residues. CDR1 and CDR2 from the germline V gene are DFQATT and SNEGSKA (reference sequence). Here the CDR3 reads CSARVNSGANVLTF. As DNA, the CDR3 is TGCAGTGCTAGAGTTAACTCTGGGGCCAACGTCCTGACTTTC.

To note about this clonotype: A much larger clone differs by one base, so this may be a read error. V and J are TRBV15 and TRBJ2-1, with TRBD1 identical over 8 bases. The CDR3 contains 14 residues. Germline assignment: CDR1 LNHNV and CDR2 YYDKDF (reference sequence). V lost 0 bases, J lost 10 bases, and 5 bases stayed unmatched. This chain's CDR3 is CATSRDRGPYEQFF. For the CDR3, the DNA is TGTGCCACCAGCAGAGACAGGGGGCCCTACGAGCAGTTCTTC.

The chain is built from TRBV24-1 and TRBJ2-2; perhaps TRBD2 as D (6 bases). CDR1 is KGHDR and CDR2 is SFDVKD in the germline V gene. The CDR3 consists of 17 residues. Trimming left V 1 base short and J 3 bases short, with 14 bases between. The CDR3 nucleotides read TGTGCCACCAGTGATTTCGGGGGAGGCGCCTACACCGGGGAGCTGTTTTTT. Protein product: CATSDFGGGAYTGELFF.

This chain joins TRBV5-1 and TRBJ2-7; 12 nucleotides line up with TRBD1. CDR1 and CDR2 (germline): SGHRS, YFSETQ. CDR3 size: 16 residues. The V gene end was trimmed by 4 bases and the J gene end by 0 bases; junction bases not matched to a gene: 5. The CDR3 DNA is TGCGCCAGCAGCCCCTTGGGACAGGGGGCCTCCTACGAGCAGTACTTC. This codes for CASSPLGQGASYEQYF.

This clonotype was counted at least ten times. The chain couples TRBV27 to TRBJ2-7; no reliable D call. V lost 11 bases and J 5 bases, leaving 13 bases between the germline ends. The CDR3 is 11 residues long. CDR1 and CDR2 (germline): MNHEY, SMNVEV (reference sequence). The CDR3 loop reads CASKGLNEQYF. Here the CDR3 DNA reads TGTGCCTCGAAGGGTTTGAACGAGCAGTACTTC.

This chain uses TRBV7-3 with TRBJ1-1; D unresolved. The V and J ends lost 1 base and 1 base respectively, with 13 bases between them. The CDR3 is made up of 16 amino acids. Looked up from germline, CDR1 is SGHTA and CDR2 is FQGTGA. The CDR3 sequence: CASSLKARASNTEAFF. CDR3 in DNA: TGTGCCAGCAGCTTAAAGGCTAGGGCCTCGAACACTGAAGCTTTCTTT.

The chain combines TRBV5-1 with TRBJ1-4; D is perhaps TRBD1 (5 bases). The V and J ends lost 2 bases and 7 bases respectively, with 12 bases between them. Germline CDR1 and CDR2: SGHRS and YFSETQ. There are 14 residues in the CDR3. CDR3 sequence reads: CASSFGVGGEKLFF. CDR3 bases: TGCGCCAGCAGCTTCGGGGTCGGGGGTGAAAAACTGTTTTTT. Using reference TRBV5-1 and TRBJ1-4 for the parts outside the CDR3, the full variable domain is KAGVTQTPRYLIKTRGQQVTLSCSPISGHRSVSWYQQTPGQGLQFLFEYFSETQRNKGNFPGRFSGRQFSNSRSEMNVSTLELGDSALYLCASSFGVGGEKLFFGSGTQLSVL.

This chain links TRBV20-1 with TRBJ2-7; 7 positions agree with TRBD2. Germline loops: CDR1 DFQATT, CDR2 SNEGSKA (reference sequence). V gave up 5 bases and J gave up 2 bases; unmatched junction bases: 6. The CDR3 has 13 amino acids. CDR3 coding DNA: TGCAGTGCTCCCGGGACTACCACCTACGAGCAGTACTTC. Its translation: CSAPGTTTYEQYF.

Many counts were recorded for this clonotype. This chain joins TRBV20-1 and TRBJ1-1, with 8 positions matching TRBD1. J lost 1 base, V lost 0 bases, and 16 bases had no gene match. The CDR3 has 19 amino acids. Germline lookup yields CDR1 DFQATT and CDR2 SNEGSKA (reference sequence). This chain's CDR3 is CSARDRNWVTGTGNTEAFF. The CDR3 coding sequence is TGCAGTGCTAGAGATAGGAATTGGGTGACAGGGACAGGGAACACTGAAGCTTTCTTT.

The V gene is TRBV20-1, the J gene TRBJ2-3; D call uncertain. Germline V lookup: CDR1 DFQATT, CDR2 SNEGSKA (reference sequence). CDR3 length equals 12 residues. V dropped 6 bases and J dropped 6 bases, with 13 bases sitting between them. The CDR3 sequence is CSAQVGSDTQYF. CDR3 nucleotides: TGCAGTGCCCAAGTCGGATCCGATACGCAGTATTTT.

The rearrangement links TRBV6-2 or TRBV6-3 to TRBJ2-3; D unresolved. Germline lookup yields CDR1 MNHEY and CDR2 SVGEGT. The CDR3 contains 10 residues. V dropped 0 bases and J dropped 10 bases, with 2 bases sitting between them. CDR3 amino acids: CASSYSPQYF. Here the CDR3 DNA reads TGTGCCAGCAGTTACTCGCCGCAGTATTTT.

This clonotype was picked up many times. The rearrangement links TRBV10-2 to TRBJ2-1, with D perhaps given as TRBD1 or TRBD2 (5 bases each). The germline CDR1 and CDR2 sequences are WSHSY and SAAADI. The CDR3 is 13 residues long. The V end lost 8 bases, the J end lost 9 bases, and 17 bases lay between the germline ends. DNA for the CDR3: TGCGCCAGCCTCCGGGGCCTAGATAGTGAGCAGTTCTTC. Amino acid sequence: CASLRGLDSEQFF.